These 26 T cell receptor beta chains came from one sample sequenced in a study of cytomegalovirus exposure and HLA in healthy donors. 13 Jbeta primers and 60 Vbeta primers were used for the PCR. Assay: immunoSEQ multiplex PCR; the TCRdb copy retains only in-frame clones and omits some. The listing contains 150,000 to 200,000 clones. The source material was PBMCs. The receptors shown here come from a man aged 30 to 45 in good health and CMV-seronegative.

V gene TRBV27 combines with J gene TRBJ2-1; possible D gene TRBD1, 6 bases. Germline CDR1 MNHEY, CDR2 SMNVEV (reference sequence). Trimming pared 7 bases from V and 3 bases from J, leaving 16 bases between. The CDR3 has 15 residues. The CDR3 region is CASIRLTGSYNEQFF. CDR3 coding DNA: TGTGCCAGCATCCGGCTAACAGGGAGCTACAATGAGCAGTTCTTC.

V gene TRBV19 combines with J gene TRBJ2-2, with 8 bases lining up with TRBD2. Trimming cost V 9 bases and J 5 bases; bases outside gene matches: 11. The CDR3 covers 15 residues. CDR1 is LNHDA and CDR2 is SQIVND in the germline V gene (reference sequence). CDR3 DNA sequence: TGTGCCAGCTTTCCCGGGGGGGCCCATACCGGGGAGCTGTTTTTT. The encoded protein is CASFPGGAHTGELFF.

V usage is TRBV6-1 and J usage is TRBJ1-5; the D gene is possibly TRBD1 (5 bases). Deletions cut 3 bases from V and 4 bases from J, with 13 bases between. Germline V gene lookup returns CDR1 MNHNS and CDR2 SASEGT. This CDR3 has 15 amino acids. The chain's CDR3 is CASSEGPQFNQPQHF. The CDR3 DNA sequence: TGTGCCAGCAGTGAGGGGCCACAGTTTAATCAGCCCCAGCATTTT.

This chain connects TRBV4-2 to TRBJ2-1, with D perhaps TRBD2 (6 bases). V gave up 4 bases and J gave up 3 bases, with 10 bases separating them. CDR3 length equals 14 residues. CDR1 is LGHNA and CDR2 is YNFKEQ in the germline V gene. This CDR3 is CASSLSGNYNEQFF. DNA for the CDR3: TGTGCCAGCAGCCTTAGCGGTAACTACAATGAGCAGTTCTTC.

The J gene is TRBJ2-7, the V gene TRBV5-1; 9 bases agree with TRBD1. Trimming took 4 bases from V and 5 from J; bases not matched to a gene: 4. This CDR3 contains 13 residues. Germline values: CDR1 SGHRS, CDR2 YFSETQ. The CDR3 spells CASSKDRGHEQYF. The CDR3 DNA is TGCGCCAGCAGCAAGGACAGGGGCCACGAGCAGTACTTC.

The rearrangement uses TRBV7-9 and TRBJ1-5; D ambiguous. This CDR3 spans 13 amino acids. Germline V gene data show CDR1 as SEHNR and CDR2 as FQNEAQ (reference sequence). Between the trimmed V and J ends, which lost 4 bases and 1 base, there was a span of 5 bases. The CDR3 loop reads CASSSGSNQPQHF. In DNA, the CDR3 is TGTGCCAGCAGCTCGGGGAGCAATCAGCCCCAGCATTTT. Complete variable domain (other parts from reference TRBV7-9 and TRBJ1-5): DTGVSQNPRHKITKRGQNVTFRCDPISEHNRLYWYRQTLGQGPEFLTYFQNEAQLEKSRLLSDRFSAERPKGSFSTLEIQRTEQGDSAMYLCASSSGSNQPQHFGDGTRLSIL.

On this clone: Sequence at one end of the junction differs from germline and may be a read error. The chain couples TRBV6-1 to TRBJ2-7, with TRBD2 matching over 7 bases. Germline CDR1 is MNHNS and CDR2 is SASEGT. There are 16 residues in the CDR3. The CDR3 DNA follows: TGTGCCAGCAGTGAAGGAAGACTAGCCGATGGATACGGGCAGTACTTC. Protein: CASSEGRLADGYGQYF.

This chain joins TRBV4-1 and TRBJ1-6; D is unclear. Germline V gives CDR1 MGHRA, CDR2 YSYEKL. The CDR3 extends over 17 amino acids. The V gene lost 0 bases and the J gene lost 0 bases, with 9 bases spanning the gap. The DNA of the CDR3 is TGCGCCAGCAGCCAAGAAACAGAGAGCTCCTATAATTCACCCCTCCACTTT. Protein sequence: CASSQETESSYNSPLHF.

The V gene is TRBV2, the J gene TRBJ2-1; a possible D gene is TRBD2 (5 bases). CDR1 is SNHLY, CDR2 FYNNEI, per germline. V lost 6 bases, J lost 7 bases, and 10 bases lay in between. The CDR3 length is 12 residues. DNA for the CDR3: TGTGCCAGCAGCCTCAGGAGGAATGAGCAGTTCTTC. It codes for CASSLRRNEQFF.

The chain recombines TRBV11-3 with TRBJ2-3; TRBD2 matches at 15 bases. The CDR3 is 17 amino acids. V lost 4 bases and J lost 6; bases outside the gene matches: 8. Germline V gene data show CDR1 as SGHNT and CDR2 as YENEEA. The CDR3 loop reads CASSSNWGLAGGDTQYF. CDR3 nucleotide sequence: TGTGCCAGCAGCTCAAACTGGGGACTAGCGGGAGGTGATACGCAGTATTTT.

V and J are TRBV10-3 and TRBJ2-2; D unclear. Per germline, CDR1 ENHRY and CDR2 SYGVKD. The length of the CDR3 is 12 residues. V was trimmed by 5 bases and J by 4 bases, leaving 5 bases between them. The CDR3 DNA reads TGTGCCATCAGTACGAGCACCGGGGAGCTGTTTTTT. Protein product: CAISTSTGELFF.

The chain couples TRBV7-2 to TRBJ1-6; 7 nucleotides line up with TRBD1. In germline, CDR1 is SGHTA, CDR2 FQGNSA. This CDR3 has 17 residues. J gave up 9 bases and V 1 base, and 12 bases lay outside the gene matches. CDR3 DNA sequence: TGTGCCAGCAGCTTAGGTCGCACCGGGACAGATCTTTCACCCCTCCACTTT. Its translation is CASSLGRTGTDLSPLHF.

The chain recombines TRBV13 with TRBJ1-1, with D possibly matching TRBD1 (6 bases). V was shortened by 7 bases and J by 4 bases, with 13 bases between the two germline ends. This CDR3 spans 13 amino acids. Germline V CDR1 and CDR2: PRHDT, FYEKMQ (reference sequence). CDR3 nucleotides: TGTGCCAGCAACTCACAGGGCTCCACTGAAGCTTTCTTT. It is translated as CASNSQGSTEAFF. Full variable domain (rest looked up from reference TRBV13 and TRBJ1-1): AAGVIQSPRHLIKEKRETATLKCYPIPRHDTVYWYQQGPGQDPQFLISFYEKMQSDKGSIPDRFSAQQFSDYHSELNMSSLELGDSALYFCASNSQGSTEAFFGQGTRLTVV.

The chain uses TRBV7-8 and TRBJ2-7; 8 nucleotides match TRBD2. Trimming removed 0 bases from V and 0 bases from J; junction bases left unmatched: 4. The CDR3 is made up of 16 amino acids. Germline lookup yields CDR1 SGHVS and CDR2 FQNEAQ. DNA for the CDR3: TGTGCCAGCAGCTTAGCGGTGAGCGGGAGCTCCTACGAGCAGTACTTC. Encoded protein: CASSLAVSGSSYEQYF.

The chain uses TRBV5-6 and TRBJ1-1, with 7 nucleotides matching TRBD1. Germline CDR1 is SGHDT and CDR2 is YYEEEE. With V trimmed by 4 bases and J by 1 base, 13 bases remained unmatched. The CDR3 sequence is 17 residues long. Written as DNA, the CDR3 is TGTGCCAGCAGCCGCGACAGGGCGGATTGGACGAACACTGAAGCTTTCTTT. Amino acid sequence: CASSRDRADWTNTEAFF.

The chain carries TRBV2 and TRBJ2-4; D uncertain. V was pared by 0 bases and J by 11 bases, with 17 bases between. Germline CDR1 SNHLY, CDR2 FYNNEI. This CDR3 spans 15 amino acids. CDR3 in amino acids: CASSEAGPRQTFQYF. DNA of the CDR3: TGTGCCAGCAGTGAAGCCGGCCCCCGACAAACATTTCAGTACTTC.

The chain links TRBV5-1 to TRBJ2-3; weak D call: TRBD1 (5 bases). Germline lookup yields CDR1 SGHRS and CDR2 YFSETQ. The CDR3 is 13 amino acids. Between the trimmed V and J ends, which lost 3 bases and 4 bases, there was a span of 9 bases. CDR3 residues: CASSSQGSDTQYF. DNA for the CDR3: TGCGCCAGCAGCTCCCAGGGATCAGATACGCAGTATTTT. Full variable domain (missing parts from reference TRBV5-1 and TRBJ2-3): KAGVTQTPRYLIKTRGQQVTLSCSPISGHRSVSWYQQTPGQGLQFLFEYFSETQRNKGNFPGRFSGRQFSNSRSEMNVSTLELGDSALYLCASSSQGSDTQYFGPGTRLTVL.

The chain carries TRBV7-9 and TRBJ2-5, with 7 bases aligning to TRBD1. The V gene end was trimmed by 5 bases and the J gene end by 1 base; junction bases not matched to a gene: 4. Germline loops: CDR1 SEHNR, CDR2 FQNEAQ (reference sequence). The CDR3 has 14 residues. This CDR3 reads CASSRDSFQETQYF. CDR3 DNA sequence: TGTGCCAGCAGCCGGGACAGCTTCCAAGAGACCCAGTACTTC.

CDR3 in DNA: TGTGCCTGGAGTGTACCCGCATACTGGACAGCCGATCAGCCCCAGCATTTT. It translates to CAWSVPAYWTADQPQHF. The rearrangement uses TRBV30 and TRBJ1-5; D possibly corresponds to TRBD1 (6 bases). The CDR3 spans 17 residues. Germline CDR1 is GTSNPN and CDR2 is SVGIG (reference sequence). Trimming removed 0 bases from V and 5 bases from J, with 20 bases in between.

J is TRBJ1-2 and V is TRBV5-6; tentatively, D is TRBD1 (5 bases). Trimming stripped 4 bases from V and 4 bases from J, with 11 bases between. This CDR3 has 13 amino acids. Germline V gene data show CDR1 as SGHDT and CDR2 as YYEEEE. CDR3 sequence (DNA): TGTGCCAGCAGCCCACCGGGGGTCTATGGCTACACCTTC. Translated, it gives CASSPPGVYGYTF.

The chain carries TRBV6-1 and TRBJ1-5; TRBD1 aligns across 8 bases. In germline, CDR1 is MNHNS, CDR2 SASEGT. The CDR3 consists of 15 residues. Unmatched junction bases numbered 15, after V lost 10 bases and J lost 7 bases. The CDR3 coding sequence is TGTGCCATTGTCCAGGGGGCGAGATCGGACCAGCCCCAGCATTTT. Translating gives CAIVQGARSDQPQHF.

The V and J genes are TRBV7-8 and TRBJ1-2; weak D call: TRBD1 (6 bases). CDR1 is SGHVS and CDR2 is FQNEAQ in the germline V gene. This CDR3 is built from 12 residues. Trimming cost V 7 bases and J 4 bases, with 10 bases left between them. For the CDR3, the DNA is TGTGCCAGCAAAGGACAGAGCTATGGCTACACCTTC. Translating it yields CASKGQSYGYTF. Complete variable domain (other parts from reference TRBV7-8 and TRBJ1-2): GAGVSQSPRYKVAKRGQDVALRCDPISGHVSLFWYQQALGQGPEFLTYFQNEAQLDKSGLPSDRFFAERPEGSVSTLKIQRTQQEDSAVYLCASKGQSYGYTFGSGTRLTVV.

The rearrangement uses TRBV5-1 and TRBJ1-1; no reliable D call. Trimming shortened V by 4 bases and J by 4 bases, and 17 bases separated the two germline ends. This CDR3 has 15 residues. The germline V gene has CDR1 SGHRS and CDR2 YFSETQ. In DNA, the CDR3 is TGCGCCAGCAGCCCCACCGGGGTCTCAGGCACTGAAGCTTTCTTT. It encodes CASSPTGVSGTEAFF.

The rearrangement links TRBV11-2 to TRBJ2-1; the match to TRBD2 covers 10 bases. Germline V gene sequence: CDR1 SGHAT, CDR2 FQNNGV. With V trimmed by 6 bases and J by 9 bases, 17 bases remained unmatched. The CDR3 is made up of 17 amino acids. CDR3 sequence: CASSLSPLASGSSEQFF. The CDR3 DNA sequence: TGTGCCAGCAGTCTTAGCCCCTTGGCTAGCGGGAGTTCTGAGCAGTTCTTC. The full variable domain, completed using reference TRBV11-2 and TRBJ2-1, is EAGVAQSPRYKIIEKRQSVAFWCNPISGHATLYWYQQILGQGPKLLIQFQNNGVVDDSQLPKDRFSAERLKGVDSTLKIQPAKLEDSAVYLCASSLSPLASGSSEQFFGPGTRLTVL.

V and J are TRBV11-3 and TRBJ2-3; 10 bases line up with TRBD1. The CDR3 has 14 residues. After removal of 5 bases from V and 4 bases from J, the junction contained 3 bases not matched to a gene. Looked up from germline, CDR1 is SGHNT and CDR2 is YENEEA. CDR3: CASSTGTGADTQYF. The CDR3 DNA sequence: TGTGCCAGCAGCACCGGGACAGGGGCAGATACGCAGTATTTT.

CDR3 DNA: TGTGCCAGCAGTTTATTTTCGACAGGGGTCGTTTACGAGCAGTACTTC. Translation: CASSLFSTGVVYEQYF. The chain carries TRBV28 and TRBJ2-7; TRBD1 matches 8 bases. CDR1 is MDHEN, CDR2 SYDVKM, per germline. The CDR3 sequence is 16 residues long. Losses at the gene ends were 1 base for V and 4 bases for J; bases not matched to a gene: 9.